This T cell receptor beta chain is drawn from a study of shared clonotypes between healthy human individuals. V shed 4 bases and J 5 bases; nucleotides not matched to a gene: 6. CDR1 is SGHAT, CDR2 FQNNGV, per germline. This CDR3 spans 15 amino acids. Naive CD8 populations comprised CD45RO-negative cells positively selected for CCR7, excluding terminally differentiated effector memory CD45RA+ cells. Donors included only healthy HIV-negative adults lacking recent acute infections or vaccinations. Produced via immunoSEQ multiplex PCR; TCRdb's table is partial and in-frame only. The sample includes about 2 million clones, roughly 95% seen only once; the top ten take approximately 1.2%. Whole-study results and caveats: The naive CD4 repertoires of a few donors were compared, and around 5% of clonotypes were shared.

Comment on this clone: Its matching antigen is unknown.

The receptor was isolated from a man between 18 and 35 years old in good health. This sequence joins TRBV11-2 and TRBJ1-4; TRBD1 agrees at 8 bases. The sequenced material came from naive CD8+ T cells sorted from blood. The CDR3 nucleotides read TGTGCCAGCAGCTCGAAGGGACAGGCGAATGAAAAACTGTTTTTT. Residues: CASSSKGQANEKLFF.